This entry concerns a single T cell receptor beta chain. cDNA prepared by RNA extraction and subsequent reverse transcription served as the template for sequencing. TCRdb's table, derived via immunoSEQ multiplex PCR, lists solely in-frame clones and lacks some. The data hold approximately 140,000 clones, with more than 85% observed a single time. This entry is derived from a study of CD8+ T cells in alopecia areata. Indicated treatment: oral pan-JAK inhibitor, 5-10 mg twice daily. V gave up 1 base and J gave up 4 bases, with 1 base separating them. This CDR3 has 12 residues. From germline, CDR1 is SGHTA and CDR2 FQGNSA.

Specimen: CD8+ T cells sorted from blood, collected at week 4, from a patient treated with tofacitinib. The sequence was obtained from a human donor with alopecia areata. The chain combines TRBV7-2 with TRBJ2-2; D call uncertain. The CDR3 spells CASSLVTGELFF. CDR3 nucleotide sequence: TGTGCCAGCAGCTTAGTCACCGGGGAGCTGTTTTTT.